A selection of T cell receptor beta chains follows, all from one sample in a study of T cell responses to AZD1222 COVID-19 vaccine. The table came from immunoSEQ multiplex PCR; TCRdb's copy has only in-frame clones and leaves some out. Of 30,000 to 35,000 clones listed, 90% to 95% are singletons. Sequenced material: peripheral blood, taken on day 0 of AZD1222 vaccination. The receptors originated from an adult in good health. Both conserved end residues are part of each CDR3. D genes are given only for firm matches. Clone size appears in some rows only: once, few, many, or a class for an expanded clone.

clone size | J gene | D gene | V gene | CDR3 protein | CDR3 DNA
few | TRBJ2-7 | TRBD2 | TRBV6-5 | CASTQRGTSYEQYF | TGTGCCAGCACCCAGCGGGGTACCTCCTACGAGCAGTACTTC
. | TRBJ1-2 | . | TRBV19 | CASSIPDRIGYGYTF | TGTGCCAGTAGTATACCTGACAGGATCGGGTATGGCTACACCTTC
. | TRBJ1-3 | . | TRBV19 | CASMGGGFEYF | TGTGCCAGTATGGGAGGGGGATTCGAATATTTT
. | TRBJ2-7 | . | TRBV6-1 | CASSVRHGGANVYEQYF | TGTGCCAGCAGTGTACGGCATGGCGGGGCGAACGTCTACGAGCAGTACTTC
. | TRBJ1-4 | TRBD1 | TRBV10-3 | CATWQGAFNEKLFF | TGTGCCACCTGGCAGGGGGCTTTTAATGAAAAACTGTTTTTT
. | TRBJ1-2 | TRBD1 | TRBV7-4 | CASSLRQGACVYGYTF | TGTGCCAGCAGCTTAAGGCAGGGGGCGTGTGTCTATGGCTACACCTTC
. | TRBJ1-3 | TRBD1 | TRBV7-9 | CASSLTRGLNGNTIYF | TGTGCCAGCAGCTTAACCAGGGGGCTTAATGGAAACACCATATATTTT
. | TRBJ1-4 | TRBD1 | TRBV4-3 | CASSQTNRGGKLFF | TGCGCCAGCAGCCAAACGAACAGGGGAGGAAAACTGTTTTTT
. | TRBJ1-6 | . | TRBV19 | CASTGSYNSPLHF | TGTGCCAGTACAGGCTCCTATAATTCACCCCTCCACTTT
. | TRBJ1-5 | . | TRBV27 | CASSSQEPNQPQHF | TGTGCCAGCAGCTCACAGGAACCTAATCAGCCCCAGCATTTT
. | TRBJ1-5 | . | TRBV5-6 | CASSLRASNQPQHF | TGTGCCAGCAGCTTGCGGGCTAGCAATCAGCCCCAGCATTTT
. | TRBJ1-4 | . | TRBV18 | CASSSSPGKLEKLFF | TGTGCCAGCTCATCCTCGCCAGGCAAACTCGAAAAACTGTTTTTT
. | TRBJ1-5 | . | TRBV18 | CASSSPPEPQHF | TGTGCCAGCTCATCGCCCCCTGAGCCCCAGCATTTT
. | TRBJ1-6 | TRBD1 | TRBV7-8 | CASSTDLRDRGIYSPLHF | TGTGCCAGCAGCACCGACCTCCGGGACAGGGGAATCTACTCACCCCTCCACTTT
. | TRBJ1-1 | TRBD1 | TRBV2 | CASSGRQGRGTEAFF | TGTGCCAGCAGTGGTCGACAGGGCAGAGGTACTGAAGCTTTCTTT
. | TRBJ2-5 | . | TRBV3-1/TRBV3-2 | CASSQVRWVRETQYF | TGTGCCAGCAGCCAAGTTAGGTGGGTTCGAGAGACCCAGTACTTC
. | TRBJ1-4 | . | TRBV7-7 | CASSWLGGPEDEKLFF | TGTGCCAGCAGCTGGCTGGGCGGTCCGGAGGACGAAAAACTGTTTTTT
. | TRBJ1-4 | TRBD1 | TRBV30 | CAWSNWDSLEKLFF | TGTGCCTGGAGTAATTGGGACAGCCTTGAAAAACTGTTTTTT
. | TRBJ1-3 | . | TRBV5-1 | CASSLDGRNSGNTIYF | TGCGCCAGCAGCTTGGACGGACGGAACTCTGGAAACACCATATATTTT
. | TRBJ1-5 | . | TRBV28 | CASSYFAGTYSNQPQHF | TGTGCCAGCAGTTATTTTGCAGGGACCTATAGCAATCAGCCCCAGCATTTT
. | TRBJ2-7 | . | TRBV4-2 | CASSQDAGLGSYEQYF | TGTGCCAGCAGCCAAGACGCTGGACTTGGCTCCTACGAGCAGTACTTC
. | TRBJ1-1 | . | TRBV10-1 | CASSEGGRTEAFF | TGCGCCAGCAGTGAAGGGGGGCGCACTGAAGCTTTCTTT
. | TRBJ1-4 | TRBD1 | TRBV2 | CASSAPTGKNEKLFF | TGTGCCAGCAGCGCCCCGACAGGGAAGAATGAAAAACTGTTTTTT
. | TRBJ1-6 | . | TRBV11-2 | CASSHKGNNSPLHF | TGTGCCAGCAGCCATAAGGGGAATAATTCACCCCTCCACTTT
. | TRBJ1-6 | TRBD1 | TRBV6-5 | CASSSGTENSPLHF | TGTGCCAGCAGCTCCGGGACAGAGAATTCACCCCTCCACTTT
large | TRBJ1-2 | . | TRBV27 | CASSLSLGSGSNGYTF | TGTGCCAGCAGTTTATCGTTGGGCAGCGGTAGCAATGGCTACACCTTC
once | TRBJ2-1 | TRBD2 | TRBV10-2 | CASRDGAGGEQFF | TGCGCCAGCAGAGACGGAGCGGGGGGTGAGCAGTTCTTC
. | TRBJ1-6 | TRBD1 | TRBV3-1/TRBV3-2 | CASSPRGTGNSPLHF | TGTGCCAGCAGCCCTCGGGGGACAGGGAATTCACCCCTCCACTTT
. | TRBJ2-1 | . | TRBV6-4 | CASSAPGNEQFF | TGTGCCAGCAGTGCCCCAGGGAATGAGCAGTTCTTC
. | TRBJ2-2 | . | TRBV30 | CAWKGAANTGELFF | TGTGCCTGGAAAGGGGCGGCGAACACCGGGGAGCTGTTTTTT
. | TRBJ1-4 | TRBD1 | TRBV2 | CASKDRGPEKLFF | TGTGCCAGCAAGGACAGGGGACCTGAAAAACTGTTTTTT
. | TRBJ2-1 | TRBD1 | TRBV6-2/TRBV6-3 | CASSYTRDRAQFF | TGTGCCAGCAGTTACACTCGGGACAGGGCGCAGTTCTTC
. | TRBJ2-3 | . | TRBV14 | CASSGRAFTDTQYF | TGTGCCAGCAGCGGGCGCGCTTTCACAGATACGCAGTATTTT
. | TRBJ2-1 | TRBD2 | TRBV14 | CASSGPGLAVNNEQFF | TGTGCCAGCAGCGGACCGGGACTAGCGGTAAACAATGAGCAGTTCTTC
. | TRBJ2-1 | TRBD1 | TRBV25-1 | CASSEWGGTGSNEQFF | TGTGCCAGCAGTGAATGGGGGGGGACAGGGTCTAATGAGCAGTTCTTC
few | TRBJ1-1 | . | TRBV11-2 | CASSLGRPPEAFF | TGTGCCAGCAGCTTAGGAAGGCCGCCTGAAGCTTTCTTT
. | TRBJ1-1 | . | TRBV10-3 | CAISESTEAFF | TGTGCCATCAGTGAGTCGACTGAAGCTTTCTTT
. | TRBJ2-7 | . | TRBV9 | CASSPSADDAYEQYF | TGTGCCAGCAGCCCCAGTGCGGACGACGCCTACGAGCAGTACTTC
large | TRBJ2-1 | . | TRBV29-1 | CSVYNNEQFF | TGCAGCGTCTATAACAATGAGCAGTTCTTC
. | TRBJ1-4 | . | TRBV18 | CASSRSGDNEKLFF | TGTGCCAGCTCACGGTCAGGAGATAATGAAAAACTGTTTTTT
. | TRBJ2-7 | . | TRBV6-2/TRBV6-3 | CASSYPRTRPFVQYF | TGTGCCAGCAGTTACCCGCGGACAAGGCCTTTCGTGCAGTACTTC
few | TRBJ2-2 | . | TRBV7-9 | CASSRTAISEELFF | TGTGCCAGCAGCCGGACAGCCATCTCCGAGGAGCTGTTTTTT
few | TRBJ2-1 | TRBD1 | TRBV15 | CATSTLGVGQGGNEQFF | TGTGCCACCAGCACCCTAGGAGTGGGACAGGGGGGGAATGAGCAGTTCTTC
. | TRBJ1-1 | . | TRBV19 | CASSNDRYNTEAFF | TGTGCCAGTAGTAACGACAGGTACAACACTGAAGCTTTCTTT
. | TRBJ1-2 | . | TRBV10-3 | CAISDRDNYGYTF | TGTGCCATCAGTGATCGGGATAACTATGGCTACACCTTC
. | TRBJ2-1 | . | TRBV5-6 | CASSLDTYKQFF | TGTGCCAGCAGCCTCGACACCTATAAGCAGTTCTTC
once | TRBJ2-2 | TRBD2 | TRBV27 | CASSLGAGSGTGELFF | TGTGCCAGCTCCTTAGGAGCGGGGTCAGGTACCGGGGAGCTGTTTTTT
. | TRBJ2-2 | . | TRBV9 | CASSVVAWPNTGELFF | TGTGCCAGCAGCGTAGTGGCCTGGCCCAACACCGGGGAGCTGTTTTTT
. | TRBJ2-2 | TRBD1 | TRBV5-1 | CASSAGQGTNTGELFF | TGCGCCAGCAGCGCCGGACAGGGGACGAACACCGGGGAGCTGTTTTTT
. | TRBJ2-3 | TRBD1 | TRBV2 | CASSEVVTGQGNF | TGTGCCAGCAGTGAGGTTGTGACGGGACAGGGGAATTTT